The entry below gives a single TCR beta chain sequence along with its context. The antigen is not known. This record comes from a study of T cell repertoires in aging, cancer and after chemotherapy. The overall study: Donors were grouped into six age bands spanning 30 or younger through 70 or older. Paired samples before and after chemotherapy came from chronic lymphocytic leukemia patients on fludarabine- or bendamustine-based regimens. Broader study findings: Median generation probability rose over the chemotherapy interval in each cancer cohort, suggesting rebound thymic output.

Amplification of TCR beta used genomic DNA extracted from peripheral blood. A mixed TRB-A/B primer pool amplified rearranged TRB by multiplex touch-down PCR. TCRdb reprocessed the multiplex PCR reads with MiXCR, giving one entry per CDR3 protein. The profile shows several thousand distinct CDR3 sequences, around 30% of them singletons. The CDR3 contains 13 residues. The germline gives CDR1 SQVTM, CDR2 ANQGSEA. The V and J ends lost 3 bases and 10 bases respectively, with 13 bases between them. The sample consisted of blood. This chain joins TRBV29-1 and TRBJ1-6; D unclear. This sequence originates from a human donor with a blood cancer. Here the CDR3 reads CSVEILAGSPLHF. The CDR3 nucleotides read TGCAGCGTTGAGATACTAGCGGGGTCACCCCTCCACTTT.